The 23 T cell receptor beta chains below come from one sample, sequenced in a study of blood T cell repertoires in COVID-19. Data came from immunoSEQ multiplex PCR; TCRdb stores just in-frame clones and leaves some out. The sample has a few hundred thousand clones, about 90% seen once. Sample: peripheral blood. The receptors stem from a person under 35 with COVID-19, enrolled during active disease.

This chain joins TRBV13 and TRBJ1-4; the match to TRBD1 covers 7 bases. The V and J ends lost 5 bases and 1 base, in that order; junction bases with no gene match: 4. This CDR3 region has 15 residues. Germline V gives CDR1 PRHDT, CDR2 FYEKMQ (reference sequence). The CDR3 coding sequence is TGTGCCAGCAGCGACAACAGGGGAACTAATGAAAAACTGTTTTTT. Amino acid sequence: CASSDNRGTNEKLFF.

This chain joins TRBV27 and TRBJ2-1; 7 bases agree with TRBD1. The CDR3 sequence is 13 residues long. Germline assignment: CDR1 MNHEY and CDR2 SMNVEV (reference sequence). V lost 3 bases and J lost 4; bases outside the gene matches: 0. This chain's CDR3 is CASSLGQYNEQFF. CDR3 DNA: TGTGCCAGCAGTTTGGGACAGTACAATGAGCAGTTCTTC.

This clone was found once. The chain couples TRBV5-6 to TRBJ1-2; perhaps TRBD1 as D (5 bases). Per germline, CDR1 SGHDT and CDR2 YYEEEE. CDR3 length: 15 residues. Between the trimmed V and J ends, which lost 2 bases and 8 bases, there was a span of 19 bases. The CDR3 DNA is TGTGCCAGCAGCTTTTGGCCAGGGCTTGTGGACGGCTACACCTTC. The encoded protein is CASSFWPGLVDGYTF.

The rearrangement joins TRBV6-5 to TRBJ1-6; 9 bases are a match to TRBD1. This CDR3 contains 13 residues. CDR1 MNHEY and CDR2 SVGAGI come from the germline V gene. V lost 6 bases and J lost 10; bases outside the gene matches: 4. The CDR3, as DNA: TGTGCCAGCAGGGACAGGGGAGGGTCACCCCTCCACTTT. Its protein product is CASRDRGGSPLHF.

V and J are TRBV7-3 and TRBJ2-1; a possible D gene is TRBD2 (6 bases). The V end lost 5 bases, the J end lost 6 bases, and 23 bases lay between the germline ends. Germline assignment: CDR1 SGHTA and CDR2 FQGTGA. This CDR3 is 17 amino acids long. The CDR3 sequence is CASSPFPGTGVLNEQFF. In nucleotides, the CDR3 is TGTGCCAGCAGCCCATTCCCCGGGACTGGAGTACTCAATGAGCAGTTCTTC.

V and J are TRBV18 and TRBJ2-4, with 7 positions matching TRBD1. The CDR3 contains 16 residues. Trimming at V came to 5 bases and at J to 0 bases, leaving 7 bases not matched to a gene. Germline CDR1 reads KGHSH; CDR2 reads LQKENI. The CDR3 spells CASSRDSPLAKNIQYF. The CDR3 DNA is TGTGCCAGCTCAAGGGACAGTCCACTAGCCAAAAACATTCAGTACTTC. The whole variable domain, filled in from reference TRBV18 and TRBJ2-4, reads NAGVMQNPRHLVRRRGQEARLRCSPMKGHSHVYWYRQLPEEGLKFMVYLQKENIIDESGMPKERFSAEFPKEGPSILRIQQVVRGDSAAYFCASSRDSPLAKNIQYFGAGTRLSVL.

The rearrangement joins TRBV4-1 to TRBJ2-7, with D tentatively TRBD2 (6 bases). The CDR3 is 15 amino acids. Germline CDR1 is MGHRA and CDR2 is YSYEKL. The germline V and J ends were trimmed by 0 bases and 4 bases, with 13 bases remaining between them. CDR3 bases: TGCGCCAGCAGCCAAGAGACGGGCGGGATATACGAGCAGTACTTC. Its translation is CASSQETGGIYEQYF.

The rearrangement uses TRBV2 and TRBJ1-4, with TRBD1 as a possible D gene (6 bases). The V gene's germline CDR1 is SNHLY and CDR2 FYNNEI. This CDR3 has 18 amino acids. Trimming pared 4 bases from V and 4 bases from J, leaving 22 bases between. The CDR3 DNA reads TGTGCCAGCAGTGTCCGGGACATCTACCTCGGAGGTAATGAAAAACTGTTTTTT. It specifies CASSVRDIYLGGNEKLFF.

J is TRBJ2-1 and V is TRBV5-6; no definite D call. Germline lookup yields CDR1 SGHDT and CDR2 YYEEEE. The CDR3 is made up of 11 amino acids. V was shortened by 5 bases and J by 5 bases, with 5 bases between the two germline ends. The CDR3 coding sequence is TGTGCCAGCAGACGGGACAATGAGCAGTTCTTC. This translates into CASRRDNEQFF.

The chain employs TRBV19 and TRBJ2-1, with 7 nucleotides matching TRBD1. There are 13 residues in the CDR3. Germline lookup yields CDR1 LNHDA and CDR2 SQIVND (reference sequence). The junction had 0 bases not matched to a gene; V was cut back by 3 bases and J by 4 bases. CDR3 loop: CASSMTGYNEQFF. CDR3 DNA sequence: TGTGCCAGTAGTATGACAGGGTACAATGAGCAGTTCTTC.

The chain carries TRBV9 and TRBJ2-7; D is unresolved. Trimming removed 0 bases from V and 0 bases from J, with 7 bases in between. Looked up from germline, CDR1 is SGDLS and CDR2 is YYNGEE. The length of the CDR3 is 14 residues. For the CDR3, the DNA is TGTGCCAGCAGCGTAGGGTTCGGCTCCTACGAGCAGTACTTC. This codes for CASSVGFGSYEQYF.

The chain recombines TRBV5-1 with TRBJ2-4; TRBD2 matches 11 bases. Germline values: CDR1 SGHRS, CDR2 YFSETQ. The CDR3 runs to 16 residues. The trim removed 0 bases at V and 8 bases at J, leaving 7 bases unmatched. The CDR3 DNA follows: TGCGCCAGCAGCTTGGGACTAGCGGGACTGGCGGACATTCAGTACTTC. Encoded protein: CASSLGLAGLADIQYF.

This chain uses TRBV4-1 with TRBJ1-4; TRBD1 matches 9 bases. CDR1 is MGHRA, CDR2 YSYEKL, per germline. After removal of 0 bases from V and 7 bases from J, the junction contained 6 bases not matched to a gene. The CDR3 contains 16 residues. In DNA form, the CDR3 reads TGCGCCAGCAGCCAAGATACGACAGGGGGTGGTGAAAAACTGTTTTTT. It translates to CASSQDTTGGGEKLFF.

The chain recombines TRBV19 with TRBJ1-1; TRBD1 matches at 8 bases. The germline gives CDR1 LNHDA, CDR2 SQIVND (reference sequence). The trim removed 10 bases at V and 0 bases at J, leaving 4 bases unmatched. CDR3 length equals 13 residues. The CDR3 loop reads CATAGQVNTEAFF. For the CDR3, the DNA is TGTGCCACAGCGGGACAGGTGAACACTGAAGCTTTCTTT.

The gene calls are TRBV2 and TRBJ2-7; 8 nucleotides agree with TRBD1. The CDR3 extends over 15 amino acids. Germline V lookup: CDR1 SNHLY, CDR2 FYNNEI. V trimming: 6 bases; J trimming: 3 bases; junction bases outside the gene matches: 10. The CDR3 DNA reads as TGTGCCAGCAGGGGCCAGGACAGGGAAATCTACGAGCAGTACTTC. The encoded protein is CASRGQDREIYEQYF. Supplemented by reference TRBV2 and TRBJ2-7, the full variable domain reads EPEVTQTPSHQVTQMGQEVILRCVPISNHLYFYWYRQILGQKVEFLVSFYNNEISEKSEIFDDQFSVERPDGSNFTLKIRSTKLEDSAMYFCASRGQDREIYEQYFGPGTRLTVT.

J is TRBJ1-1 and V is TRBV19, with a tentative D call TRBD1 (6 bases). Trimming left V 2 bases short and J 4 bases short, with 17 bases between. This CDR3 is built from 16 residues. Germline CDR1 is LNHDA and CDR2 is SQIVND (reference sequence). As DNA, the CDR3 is TGTGCCAGTAGTATATCCCAGGGCAGGGGAGTCACTGAAGCTTTCTTT. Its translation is CASSISQGRGVTEAFF.

The CDR3, as DNA: TGTGCCAGCAGGGGCGGAGGGCCGAGCACAGATACGCAGTATTTT. Translating gives CASRGGGPSTDTQYF. The rearrangement uses TRBV2 and TRBJ2-3; possible D gene TRBD2, 6 bases. CDR1 and CDR2 (germline): SNHLY, FYNNEI. Trimming took 6 bases from V and 0 from J, leaving 13 bases between them. The CDR3 loop spans 15 amino acids.

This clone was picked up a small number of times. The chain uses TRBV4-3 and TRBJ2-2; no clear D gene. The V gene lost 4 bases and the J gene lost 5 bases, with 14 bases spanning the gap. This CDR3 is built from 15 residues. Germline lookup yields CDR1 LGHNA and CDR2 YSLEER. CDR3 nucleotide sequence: TGCGCCAGCAGCCCATACCGAGGTTGGACCGGGGAGCTGTTTTTT. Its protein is CASSPYRGWTGELFF.

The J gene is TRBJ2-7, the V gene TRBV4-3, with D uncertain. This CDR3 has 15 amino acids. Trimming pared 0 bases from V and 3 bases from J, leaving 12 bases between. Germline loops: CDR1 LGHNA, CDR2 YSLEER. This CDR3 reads CASSQDLRRNYEQYF. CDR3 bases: TGCGCCAGCAGCCAAGATCTGCGGCGGAACTACGAGCAGTACTTC.

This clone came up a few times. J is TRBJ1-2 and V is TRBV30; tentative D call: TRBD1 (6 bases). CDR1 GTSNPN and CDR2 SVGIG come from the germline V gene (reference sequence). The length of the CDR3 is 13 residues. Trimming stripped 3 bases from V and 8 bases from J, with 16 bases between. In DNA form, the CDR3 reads TGTGCCTGGAGGTGGGGGCCGGAGGAAGGCTACACCTTC. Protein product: CAWRWGPEEGYTF.

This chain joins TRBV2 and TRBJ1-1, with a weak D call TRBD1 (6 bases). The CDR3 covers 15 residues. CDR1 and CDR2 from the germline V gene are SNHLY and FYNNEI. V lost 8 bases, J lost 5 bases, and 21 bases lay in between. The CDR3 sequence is CASASRGGVNTEAFF. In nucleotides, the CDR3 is TGTGCCAGCGCCTCAAGGGGGGGGGTTAATACTGAAGCTTTCTTT.

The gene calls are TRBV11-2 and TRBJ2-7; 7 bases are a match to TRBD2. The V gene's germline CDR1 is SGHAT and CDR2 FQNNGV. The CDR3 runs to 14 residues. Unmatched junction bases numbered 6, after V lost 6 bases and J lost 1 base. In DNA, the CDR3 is TGTGCCAGCAGTTACCAAGCGGGATCCTACGAGCAGTACTTC. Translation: CASSYQAGSYEQYF. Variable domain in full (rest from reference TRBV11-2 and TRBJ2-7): EAGVAQSPRYKIIEKRQSVAFWCNPISGHATLYWYQQILGQGPKLLIQFQNNGVVDDSQLPKDRFSAERLKGVDSTLKIQPAKLEDSAVYLCASSYQAGSYEQYFGPGTRLTVT.

CDR3 DNA sequence: TGCGCCAGCAGCTTGGAAGGGGGCGGCGGGGAGACCCAGTACTTC. Protein product: CASSLEGGGGETQYF. The V and J genes are TRBV5-1 and TRBJ2-5; 7 bases line up with TRBD1. In germline, CDR1 is SGHRS, CDR2 YFSETQ. The CDR3 extends over 15 amino acids. J gave up 5 bases and V 0 bases, and 7 bases lay outside the gene matches.